One T cell receptor beta chain is described in this entry. Its antigen remains unidentified. TRB cDNA libraries were made by UMI-labeled 5' RACE. With the 5' RACE reads reprocessed, TCRdb shows one record per CDR3 protein and no DNA. The repertoire table contains some 66,000 distinct CDR3 sequences. This sample stems from a study of CXCR3-negative and CXCR3-positive naive CD8 T cells. Study-level results: Similarly elevated diversity marked both naive subsets, with memory CD8+ cells showing far lower diversity. Naive cells, whether CXCR3-negative or CXCR3-positive, had similar TRBV-TRBJ usage, while memory cells differed. CXCR3-positive naive cells had TRB CDR3s that were more hydrophobic than CXCR3-negative naive cells had.

This CDR3 spans 13 amino acids. The sample taken for sequencing was naive CXCR3- CD8+ T cells from blood. The sample's subset: CD45RO-CCR7+CD27+CD95- naive CD8+ T cells lacking CXCR3 (TNR3-). The origin of this receptor is a human donor in good health. Some clones in this sample may be carry-over from other donors' samples. The chain has TRBV12-3 or TRBV12-4 and TRBJ1-2. CDR3 sequence reads: CASSPVPGYGYTF.